What follows are 31 T cell receptor beta chains derived from one specimen sequenced in a study of T cell responses to AZD1222 COVID-19 vaccine. Generated by immunoSEQ multiplex PCR, the TCRdb table keeps only in-frame clones and is missing some. The repertoire consists of about 200,000 clones, with just over 90% occurring once and the leading ten covering about 1%. Specimen: peripheral blood, collected on day 0 of MenACWY control vaccination. All receptors come from an adult in good health.

V gene TRBV2 combines with J gene TRBJ2-5; 9 bases fit TRBD2. The CDR3 extends over 14 amino acids. Trimming took 5 bases from V and 4 from J; bases not matched to a gene: 5. Germline loops: CDR1 SNHLY, CDR2 FYNNEI. The CDR3 region is CASSLAGGLETQYF. The DNA of the CDR3 is TGTGCCAGCAGTTTGGCGGGGGGGCTAGAGACCCAGTACTTC.

J is TRBJ1-5 and V is TRBV27, with 7 bases aligning to TRBD1. Germline values: CDR1 MNHEY, CDR2 SMNVEV (reference sequence). J lost 1 base, V lost 5 bases, and 5 bases had no gene match. This CDR3 has 15 residues. CDR3 region: CASSKGTASNQPQHF. CDR3 coding DNA: TGTGCCAGCAGTAAAGGGACAGCAAGCAATCAGCCCCAGCATTTT.

V usage is TRBV5-1 and J usage is TRBJ1-2, with a weak D call TRBD1 (5 bases). This CDR3 has 14 amino acids. Germline V lookup: CDR1 SGHRS, CDR2 YFSETQ. Trimming removed 4 bases at V and 8 bases at J, with 18 bases between. CDR3: CASSPGTGPGGYTF. The CDR3 DNA reads TGCGCCAGCAGCCCGGGGACCGGTCCAGGGGGCTACACCTTC.

The rearrangement uses TRBV6-5 and TRBJ1-2, with TRBD1 identical over 9 bases. The germline gives CDR1 MNHEY, CDR2 SVGAGI. J lost 8 bases, V lost 8 bases, and 15 bases had no gene match. The CDR3 runs 15 residues. CDR3 amino acids: CASSNPGQGMEGYTF. The CDR3 coding sequence is TGTGCCAGCTCGAATCCGGGACAGGGTATGGAGGGCTACACCTTC.

V and J are TRBV5-1 and TRBJ2-5; D gene uncertain. CDR3 size: 13 residues. Germline CDR1 is SGHRS and CDR2 is YFSETQ. V was pared by 2 bases and J by 2 bases, with 7 bases between. CDR3 region: CASSFTQQETQYF. DNA for the CDR3: TGCGCCAGCAGCTTCACACAACAAGAGACCCAGTACTTC.

The chain joins TRBV18 to TRBJ1-5; 7 bases agree with TRBD1. The CDR3 totals 18 residues. V lost 2 bases and J lost 0; bases outside the gene matches: 10. Germline V gene data show CDR1 as KGHSH and CDR2 as LQKENI. DNA of the CDR3: TGTGCCAGCTCACCAACGACAGGGATGACCGATAGCAATCAGCCCCAGCATTTT. Amino acids: CASSPTTGMTDSNQPQHF.

The genes are TRBV5-4 and TRBJ2-7; D not resolved. There are 14 residues in the CDR3. Germline CDR1 is SGHNT and CDR2 is YYREEE (reference sequence). V was clipped by 10 bases and J by 0 bases, with 17 bases between them. The CDR3 loop reads CALERCVPSYEQYF. In nucleotides, the CDR3 is TGTGCCTTGGAGAGGTGTGTACCCTCCTACGAGCAGTACTTC.

V gene TRBV19 combines with J gene TRBJ2-3; D call uncertain. This CDR3 comprises 15 residues. Germline assignment: CDR1 LNHDA and CDR2 SQIVND (reference sequence). The V end lost 5 bases, the J end lost 6 bases, and 18 bases lay between the germline ends. In DNA form, the CDR3 reads TGTGCCAGTAGTCCCCGGGCCAAGAACTGGGATACGCAGTATTTT. It is translated as CASSPRAKNWDTQYF.

The V and J genes are TRBV25-1 and TRBJ1-2; TRBD1 is a possible D gene (5 bases). The germline CDR1 and CDR2 sequences are MGHDK and SYGVNS. Trimming took off 2 bases at V and 4 bases at J, with 14 bases between the two ends. CDR3 length: 15 amino acids. CDR3 DNA: TGTGCCAGCAGTGAACCAGGGTCCCTTAGCTATGGCTACACCTTC. Encoded protein: CASSEPGSLSYGYTF.

As DNA, the CDR3 is TGTGCCAGTTCCGATGTCAGGGGCACTGAAGCTTTCTTT. Amino acid sequence: CASSDVRGTEAFF. This rearrangement joins TRBV19 to TRBJ1-1; D is perhaps TRBD1 (6 bases). This CDR3 region has 13 residues. The V end was cut by 8 bases, the J end by 4 bases, with 14 bases between. Germline lookup yields CDR1 LNHDA and CDR2 SQIVND (reference sequence).

A note on this clone: Other DNA sequences of this sample code for an identical CDR3. The rearrangement links TRBV7-2 to TRBJ1-6; D unclear. Trimming stripped 4 bases from V and 6 bases from J, with 1 base between. Germline CDR1 SGHTA, CDR2 FQGNSA. CDR3 length: 11 residues. CDR3: CASSSNSPLHF. The CDR3 DNA reads TGTGCCAGCAGCTCTAATTCACCCCTCCACTTT.

This chain connects TRBV5-1 to TRBJ2-6; D gene unclear. The germline CDR1 and CDR2 sequences are SGHRS and YFSETQ. V gave up 6 bases and J gave up 1 base, with 8 bases separating them. This CDR3 comprises 14 residues. The CDR3 DNA sequence: TGCGCCAGCACCAAAGGGTCTGGGGCCAACGTCCTGACTTTC. Translated: CASTKGSGANVLTF.

This chain links TRBV18 with TRBJ1-2; 7 nucleotides match TRBD1. J lost 7 bases, V lost 2 bases, and 10 bases had no gene match. Germline V gene lookup returns CDR1 KGHSH and CDR2 LQKENI. The length of the CDR3 is 15 residues. The chain's CDR3 is CASSPGAGHRGGYTF. The CDR3 bases are TGTGCCAGCTCACCAGGGGCAGGCCACAGGGGTGGCTACACCTTC.

The chain links TRBV11-2 to TRBJ2-3; 8 bases fit TRBD1. The V segment lost 4 bases and the J segment 8 bases; nucleotides outside the gene matches: 20. CDR1 SGHAT and CDR2 FQNNGV come from the germline V gene. CDR3 length: 18 amino acids. The CDR3 DNA reads as TGTGCCAGCAGCTCCATCCGGGTCAGGGGGCACCGGGGCGGTACGCAGTATTTT. Translating gives CASSSIRVRGHRGGTQYF.

On this clone: Within the sample, other DNA sequences also encode this same CDR3. This chain connects TRBV3-1 (or the pseudogene TRBV3-2) to TRBJ1-3, with a tentative D call TRBD1 (5 bases). With 1 base removed from V and 4 bases from J, the gap between germline ends came to 8 bases. CDR3 length: 14 amino acids. Germline assignment: CDR1 LGHDT and CDR2 YNNKEL (reference sequence). CDR3 region: CASSQGGSGNTIYF. The CDR3 region has the DNA TGTGCCAGCAGCCAAGGGGGCTCAGGAAACACCATATATTTT.

The V gene is TRBV5-1, the J gene TRBJ2-1; 7 nucleotides agree with TRBD1. Germline CDR1 and CDR2: SGHRS and YFSETQ. V was pared by 5 bases and J by 2 bases, with 7 bases of the junction left unmatched. The CDR3 loop spans 15 amino acids. The CDR3 coding sequence is TGCGCCAGCAGGTCGACCGGGACAGCCTACAATGAGCAGTTCTTC. Translation gives CASRSTGTAYNEQFF.

This chain uses TRBV5-1 with TRBJ1-4; D may be TRBD1 (5 bases). Germline-derived CDR1 and CDR2 are SGHRS and YFSETQ. The CDR3 extends over 15 amino acids. V gave up 0 bases and J gave up 4 bases, with 10 bases separating them. CDR3 loop: CASSLVGRNNEKLFF. Written as DNA, the CDR3 is TGCGCCAGCAGCTTGGTGGGACGGAATAATGAAAAACTGTTTTTT.

This rearrangement joins TRBV6-5 to TRBJ1-2, with 7 bases matching TRBD1. V lost 0 bases to trimming and J lost 0 bases; unmatched junction nucleotides: 4. CDR1 and CDR2 from the germline V gene are MNHEY and SVGAGI. The CDR3 consists of 16 residues. Written as DNA, the CDR3 is TGTGCCAGCAGTTACTCCACAGGGGACCCTAACTATGGCTACACCTTC. It yields the protein CASSYSTGDPNYGYTF.

This clone was observed once. CDR3 loop: CASSGQGFYGYTF. Written as DNA, the CDR3 is TGTGCCAGCAGTGGACAGGGGTTCTATGGCTACACCTTC. The J gene is TRBJ1-2, the V gene TRBV28, with TRBD1 matching over 9 bases. The V gene's germline CDR1 is MDHEN and CDR2 SYDVKM. The V and J ends lost 5 bases and 4 bases, in that order; junction bases with no gene match: 2. The length of the CDR3 is 13 residues.

V and J are TRBV19 and TRBJ1-5, with D possibly matching TRBD1 (5 bases). Germline V gives CDR1 LNHDA, CDR2 SQIVND (reference sequence). Trimming shortened V by 5 bases and J by 5 bases, and 13 bases separated the two germline ends. The CDR3 is 14 residues long. CDR3 nucleotides: TGTGCCAGTAGTCCTCGACAGTCGCATCAGCCCCAGCATTTT. This gives the protein CASSPRQSHQPQHF.

The chain combines TRBV7-9 with TRBJ2-7; TRBD1 is a possible D gene (5 bases). With 5 bases removed from V and 6 bases from J, the gap between germline ends came to 20 bases. The CDR3 has 15 amino acids. Germline V gene data show CDR1 as SEHNR and CDR2 as FQNEAQ (reference sequence). CDR3 DNA: TGTGCCAGCAGCCGAGATAACAGGCAAAGCCGCGAGCAGTACTTC. It yields the protein CASSRDNRQSREQYF.

There are a few counts of this clone. J is TRBJ1-1 and V is TRBV7-6; possibly TRBD1 for D (5 bases). The V gene lost 5 bases and the J gene lost 1 base, with 14 bases spanning the gap. CDR1 SGHVS and CDR2 FNYEAQ come from the germline V gene. The CDR3 contains 15 residues. This CDR3 is CASSPNRGGNTEAFF. The CDR3 region has the DNA TGTGCCAGCAGCCCCAATCGGGGCGGGAACACTGAAGCTTTCTTT. The variable domain in full, completed from reference TRBV7-6 and TRBJ1-1, reads GAGVSQSPRYKVTKRGQDVALRCDPISGHVSLYWYRQALGQGPEFLTYFNYEAQQDKSGLPNDRFSAERPEGSISTLTIQRTEQRDSAMYRCASSPNRGGNTEAFFGQGTRLTVV.

This chain connects TRBV30 to TRBJ1-2; no definite D call. The ends were cut back, 0 bases at V and 4 bases at J, with 12 bases in the middle. Germline CDR1 is GTSNPN and CDR2 is SVGIG (reference sequence). This CDR3 has 14 residues. In DNA, the CDR3 is TGTGCCTGGAGTGTACGAGTAGGGATCTATGGCTACACCTTC. Protein sequence: CAWSVRVGIYGYTF. Supplemented by reference TRBV30 and TRBJ1-2, the full variable domain reads SQTIHQWPATLVQPVGSPLSLECTVEGTSNPNLYWYRQAAGRGLQLLFYSVGIGQISSEVPQNLSASRPQDRQFILSSKKLLLSDSGFYLCAWSVRVGIYGYTFGSGTRLTVV.

The chain uses TRBV5-1 and TRBJ1-1; possibly TRBD1 for D (6 bases). The CDR3 is made up of 14 amino acids. V shed 7 bases and J shed 0 bases, with 13 bases lying between them. Germline V CDR1 and CDR2: SGHRS, YFSETQ. This CDR3 reads CASQDTGLNTEAFF. For the CDR3, the DNA is TGCGCCAGCCAAGACACAGGGTTGAACACTGAAGCTTTCTTT.

This clone has a handful of counts. The gene calls are TRBV5-1 and TRBJ1-1; a possible D gene is TRBD1 (5 bases). V gave up 2 bases and J gave up 3 bases, with 17 bases separating them. The germline V gene has CDR1 SGHRS and CDR2 YFSETQ. This CDR3 is built from 16 residues. The CDR3 bases are TGCGCCAGCAGCTTCAGGACGGGGGTCTTGGACACTGAAGCTTTCTTT. Protein sequence: CASSFRTGVLDTEAFF. Looking up the rest from reference TRBV5-1 and TRBJ1-1 gives the full variable domain: KAGVTQTPRYLIKTRGQQVTLSCSPISGHRSVSWYQQTPGQGLQFLFEYFSETQRNKGNFPGRFSGRQFSNSRSEMNVSTLELGDSALYLCASSFRTGVLDTEAFFGQGTRLTVV.

The V gene is TRBV28, the J gene TRBJ1-4; D is undetermined. The germline V gene has CDR1 MDHEN and CDR2 SYDVKM. This CDR3 contains 14 residues. With 3 bases removed from V and 4 bases from J, the gap between germline ends came to 9 bases. The CDR3 spells CASSFPGVNEKLFF. CDR3 nucleotide sequence: TGTGCCAGCAGTTTTCCCGGAGTTAATGAAAAACTGTTTTTT.

The chain joins TRBV4-2 to TRBJ2-3, with D possibly TRBD1 on 6 matching bases. Germline loops: CDR1 LGHNA, CDR2 YNFKEQ. V lost 1 base and J lost 5, with 19 bases in between. The CDR3 extends over 17 amino acids. CDR3 residues: CASSQVRDTRLGDTQYF. The CDR3 DNA reads as TGTGCCAGCAGCCAAGTCCGGGACACCCGTTTGGGAGATACGCAGTATTTT.

The chain joins TRBV5-1 to TRBJ2-5, with 11 bases matching TRBD2. Germline values: CDR1 SGHRS, CDR2 YFSETQ. The CDR3 is made up of 16 amino acids. V shed 4 bases, J shed 5 bases, and the junction held 10 bases outside the gene matches. The CDR3 region has the DNA TGCGCCAGCAGCCCTTCCGTAGCGGGGGGGATGGAGACCCAGTACTTC. The encoded protein is CASSPSVAGGMETQYF.

The rearrangement joins TRBV7-2 to TRBJ1-4; D call uncertain. This CDR3 comprises 15 residues. Germline-derived CDR1 and CDR2 are SGHTA and FQGNSA. Trimming shortened V by 5 bases and J by 4 bases, and 14 bases separated the two germline ends. The CDR3 sequence is CASSPAGLGNEKLFF. The CDR3 DNA reads as TGTGCCAGCAGCCCGGCGGGTCTCGGTAATGAAAAACTGTTTTTT.

The chain's CDR3 is CASSLGPPDRGPYEQYF. In nucleotides, the CDR3 is TGTGCCAGCAGCTTAGGCCCACCGGACAGGGGTCCCTACGAGCAGTACTTC. V gene TRBV7-2 combines with J gene TRBJ2-7; 9 bases agree with TRBD1. This CDR3 has 17 residues. J was trimmed by 2 bases and V by 1 base; bases with no gene match: 9. Germline loops: CDR1 SGHTA, CDR2 FQGNSA.

This chain joins TRBV6-5 and TRBJ1-1; D ambiguous. With 0 bases removed from V and 0 bases from J, the gap between germline ends came to 8 bases. CDR3 size: 15 residues. The germline V gene encodes CDR1 MNHEY and CDR2 SVGAGI. The CDR3 DNA reads TGTGCCAGCAGTTACTCGGACGGAGTGAACACTGAAGCTTTCTTT. Encoded protein: CASSYSDGVNTEAFF.